This TCR beta chain was sequenced for a study of blood T cell repertoires in COVID-19. Study background: The United States, Italy and Spain supplied acute and convalescent COVID-19 samples. PBMCs, B-cell-depleted T cells, or T cells provided the cDNA or gDNA that made up the material.

Original handling: Researchers report that nucleated cell counts were estimated from reference gene primer amplification. Only in-frame clones appear in the TCRdb table, and some are missing; sequencing was by immunoSEQ multiplex PCR. That table is the source of V, J and clone size, and D and trimming were worked out from the DNA. In the table there are 150,000 to 200,000 clones, roughly 91% of which are singletons. The CDR3 spans 14 residues. Germline trimming cut 8 bases from V and 4 bases from J; bases unmatched to any gene: 10. Germline CDR1 and CDR2: MNHEY and SMNVEV (reference sequence). This chain links TRBV27 with TRBJ2-5, with 7 bases identical to TRBD1. The TCR sequence derives from a human donor in a cohort sampled during active COVID-19. Sequencing input: peripheral blood. DNA of the CDR3: TGTGCCAGCGGGCAGGGGGTCGTAGGAGAGACCCAGTACTTC. It codes for CASGQGVVGETQYF.